The entry below gives a single TCR beta chain sequence along with its context. The record originates from a study of blood T cell repertoires in COVID-19. V lost 2 bases, J lost 4 bases, and 9 bases lay in between. The length of the CDR3 is 13 residues. The germline CDR1 and CDR2 sequences are MGHDK and SYGVNS. Authors' methods: Reference gene primer amplification yielded estimated nucleated cell counts. Repertoires were generated with immunoSEQ multiplex PCR, while TCRdb's copy carries only in-frame clones and drops some. The V and J calls and clone size come from that table; D and trimming were worked out from the DNA. This sample has approximately 50,000 clones, with 75% to 85% found just once.

The chain links TRBV25-1 to TRBJ2-7, with D perhaps TRBD1 (6 bases). This clonotype was obtained from a man in his fifties or sixties with COVID-19, enrolled during active disease. Sequencing was done on a sample of peripheral blood. Written as DNA, the CDR3 is TGTGCCAGCAGTGAACCCGGGACATACGAGCAGTACTTC. Its protein is CASSEPGTYEQYF.